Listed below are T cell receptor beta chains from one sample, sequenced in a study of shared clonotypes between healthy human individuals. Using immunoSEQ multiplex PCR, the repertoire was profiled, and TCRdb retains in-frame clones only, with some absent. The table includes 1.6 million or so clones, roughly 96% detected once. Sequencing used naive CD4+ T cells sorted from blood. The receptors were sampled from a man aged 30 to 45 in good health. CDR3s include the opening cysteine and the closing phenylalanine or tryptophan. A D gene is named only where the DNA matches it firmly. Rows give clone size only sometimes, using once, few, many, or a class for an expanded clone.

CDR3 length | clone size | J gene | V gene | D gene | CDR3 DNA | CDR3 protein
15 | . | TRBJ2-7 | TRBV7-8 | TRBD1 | TGTGCCAGCAGCACACAGGGGGGAAGGAGCTACGAGCAGTACTTC | CASSTQGGRSYEQYF
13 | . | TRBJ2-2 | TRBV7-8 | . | TGTGCCAGCAGCTGGTTGAACACCGGGGAGCTGTTTTTT | CASSWLNTGELFF
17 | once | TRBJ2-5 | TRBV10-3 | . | TGTGCCATCAACGACGCGTCACTCGGGGGTGGTCAAGAGACCCAGTACTTC | CAINDASLGGGQETQYF
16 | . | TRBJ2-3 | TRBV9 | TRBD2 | TGTGCCAGCAGTTTTTCTAGCGGGAGGGCCGTAGATACGCAGTATTTT | CASSFSSGRAVDTQYF
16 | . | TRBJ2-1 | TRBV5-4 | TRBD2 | TGTGCCAGCAGCTCGTGGACTAGCGGGAGGTACACTGAGCAGTTCTTC | CASSSWTSGRYTEQFF
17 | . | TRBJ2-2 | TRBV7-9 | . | TGTGCCAGCAGCTTAGTGATTGGGCGGGAAGGCTCCGGGGAGCTGTTTTTT | CASSLVIGREGSGELFF
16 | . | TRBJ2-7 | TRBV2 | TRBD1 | TGTGCCAGCAGTGCCCTCCGGGACAGGGGGCTATACGAGCAGTACTTC | CASSALRDRGLYEQYF
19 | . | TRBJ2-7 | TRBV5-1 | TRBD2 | TGCGCCAGCAGCTTGTATGGGCTAGCGGGAGGTCTGGACCCCTACGAGCAGTACTTC | CASSLYGLAGGLDPYEQYF
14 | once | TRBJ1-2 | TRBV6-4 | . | TGTGCCAGCAGGCCCACACAGGCCAGCTATGGCTACACCTTC | CASRPTQASYGYTF
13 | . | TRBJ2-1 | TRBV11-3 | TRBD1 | TGTGCCAGCAGCTTAGTTGGAGGGACAGGGCAGTTCTTC | CASSLVGGTGQFF
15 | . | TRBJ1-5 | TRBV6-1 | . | TGTGCCTCCAACTGGGCTCCTAATAGCAATCAGCCCCAGCATTTT | CASNWAPNSNQPQHF
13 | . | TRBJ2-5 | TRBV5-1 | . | TGCGCCAGCAGCTTGTCGCCATTGGAGACCCAGTACTTC | CASSLSPLETQYF
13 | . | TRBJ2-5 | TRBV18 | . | TGTGCCAGCTCACCACGGTCCGATATTGGGCCTTACTTC | CASSPRSDIGPYF
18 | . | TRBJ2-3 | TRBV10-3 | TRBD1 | TGTGCCATCAATGAGAATGGACAGGGCGGTCGTTTCAAGGATACGCAGTATTTT | CAINENGQGGRFKDTQYF
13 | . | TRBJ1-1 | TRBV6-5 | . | TGTGCCAGCAGTCGCCGGGCCTACTATGAAGCTTTCTTT | CASSRRAYYEAFF
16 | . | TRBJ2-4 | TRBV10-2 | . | TGCGCCAGCAGTGAGTCGGGGGAACTAGCCAAAAACATTCAGTACTTC | CASSESGELAKNIQYF
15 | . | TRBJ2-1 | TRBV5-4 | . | TGTGCCAGCAGCTCCCCGGGGCCAGGGATCAATGAGCAGTTCTTC | CASSSPGPGINEQFF
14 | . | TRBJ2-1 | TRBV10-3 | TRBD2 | TGTGCCAGCCACCCTAGCGGGAGGGACAATGAGCAGTTCTTC | CASHPSGRDNEQFF
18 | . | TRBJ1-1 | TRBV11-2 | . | TGTGCCAGCAGCCTCAACCCGAGACAGAAGGGAATGAACACTGAAGCTTTCTTT | CASSLNPRQKGMNTEAFF
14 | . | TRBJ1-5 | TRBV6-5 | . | TGTGCCAGCAGCCGCACAGGCGGCAATCAGCCCCAGCATTTT | CASSRTGGNQPQHF
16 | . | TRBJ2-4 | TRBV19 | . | TGTGCCAGTAGTAACCCTGGGGGTTCGGCCAAAAACATTCAGTACTTC | CASSNPGGSAKNIQYF
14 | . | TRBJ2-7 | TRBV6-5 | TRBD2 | TGTGCCAGCAGGGAATGGACTAGCCCCTACGAGCAGTACTTC | CASREWTSPYEQYF
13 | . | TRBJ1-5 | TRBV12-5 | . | TGTGCTAGTGGTTTGGACCAGCCACAGCCCCAGCATTTT | CASGLDQPQPQHF
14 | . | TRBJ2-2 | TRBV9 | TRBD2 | TGTGCCAGCAGCGTAGCTAGCGGGAGGTGGGAGCTGTTTTTT | CASSVASGRWELFF
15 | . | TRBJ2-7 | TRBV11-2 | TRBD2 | TGTGCCAGCAGCTTAGTAGGACTAGCCTCCTACGAGCAGTACTTC | CASSLVGLASYEQYF
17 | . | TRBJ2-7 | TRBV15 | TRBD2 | TGTGCCACCAGCAGAGAACTCGGGACTAGCTCCGACTACGAGCAGTACTTC | CATSRELGTSSDYEQYF
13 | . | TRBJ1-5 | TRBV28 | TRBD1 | TGTGCGGCGAGGCCAGGGGGGAATCAGCCCCAGCATTTT | CAARPGGNQPQHF
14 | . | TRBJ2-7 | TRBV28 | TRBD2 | TGTGCCAGCAGAAATAGCGGGAGGGGTTACGAGCAGTACTTC | CASRNSGRGYEQYF
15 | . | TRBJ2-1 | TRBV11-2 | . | TGTGCCAGCAGGATCTCTGGGAGAAAGATTAATGAGCAGTTCTTC | CASRISGRKINEQFF
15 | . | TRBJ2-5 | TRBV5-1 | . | TGCGCCAGCAGTCTGGGTGATCGAGGGAAAGAGACCCAGTACTTC | CASSLGDRGKETQYF
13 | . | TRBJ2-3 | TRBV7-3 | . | TGTGCCAGCAGCAAGCAGTCGACAGATACGCAGTATTTT | CASSKQSTDTQYF
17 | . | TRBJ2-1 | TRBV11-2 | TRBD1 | TGTGCCAGCAGCTTGGGCCTCCGGGACAGGGTTTACAATGAGCAGTTCTTC | CASSLGLRDRVYNEQFF
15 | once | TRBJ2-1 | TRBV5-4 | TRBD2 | TGTGCCAGCAGGGCCGGCGGGAGGGCCCATGGTGAGCAGTTCTTC | CASRAGGRAHGEQFF
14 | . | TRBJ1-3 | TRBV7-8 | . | TGTGCCAGCAGCTTAGACGCCGGGGGTCCCACCATATATTTT | CASSLDAGGPTIYF
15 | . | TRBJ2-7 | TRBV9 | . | TGTGCCAGCAGCGTAGGGTCTGATCCTACCTACGAGCAGTACTTC | CASSVGSDPTYEQYF
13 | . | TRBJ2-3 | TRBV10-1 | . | TGCGCCAGCAGTGTCCAGCCCCCAGATACGCAGTATTTT | CASSVQPPDTQYF
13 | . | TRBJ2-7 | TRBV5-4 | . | TGTGCCAGCAGCTCGCCAGGGACCTACGAGCAGTACTTC | CASSSPGTYEQYF